Below are 23 T cell receptor beta chains sequenced from a single sample in a study of T cell changes during pregnancy in multiple sclerosis (dated by TCRdb to about 2019). The library was produced with the immunoSEQ multiplex PCR assay. TCRdb obtained this table from immuneACCESS and retained in-frame rearrangements with V and J assigned. These tables miss some clones; where compared with another copy, unresolved V genes account for less than half of the shortfall, and the remainder is unexplained. The sample table lists roughly 42,000 clones, roughly 93% of them with a count of one. Of the sample, around 0.33% falls within the top ten clones. The specimen comprised CD4+ T cells from peripheral blood mononuclear cells, sampled after pregnancy. Source of these receptors: a female donor with multiple sclerosis, enrolled in a pregnancy study.

This sequence joins TRBV6-5 and TRBJ1-2; no clear D gene. V lost 2 bases, J lost 7 bases, and 14 bases lay in between. Germline CDR1 reads MNHEY; CDR2 reads SVGAGI. The CDR3 spans 14 residues. The CDR3 sequence is CASSYSGGVGGYTF. The CDR3 DNA sequence: TGTGCCAGCAGTTACAGCGGCGGGGTTGGTGGCTACACCTTC.

V and J are TRBV2 and TRBJ1-4; TRBD1 aligns across 8 bases. The CDR3 runs to 15 residues. Germline V lookup: CDR1 SNHLY, CDR2 FYNNEI. J lost 6 bases, V lost 4 bases, and 7 bases had no gene match. CDR3 region: CASSAPGTGYEKLFF. Written as DNA, the CDR3 is TGTGCCAGCAGTGCACCCGGGACAGGATATGAAAAACTGTTTTTT.

The V call is TRBV5-4, the J call TRBJ1-1, with D possibly TRBD1 on 6 matching bases. Germline V lookup: CDR1 SGHNT, CDR2 YYREEE (reference sequence). The CDR3 is 14 residues long. V was pared by 5 bases and J by 7 bases, with 18 bases between. The CDR3 loop is CASSSPVLGGEAFF. Written as DNA, the CDR3 is TGTGCCAGCAGTTCCCCGGTCTTAGGGGGTGAAGCTTTCTTT.

The count of this clone is one. The chain uses TRBV9 and TRBJ1-2, with 12 bases matching TRBD1. Per the germline V gene, CDR1 is SGDLS and CDR2 is YYNGEE. The V and J ends lost 4 bases and 3 bases, in that order; junction bases with no gene match: 10. This CDR3 has 17 residues. CDR3 DNA sequence: TGTGCCAGCAGCCCCCGGGACAGGGGGCTTAATGACTATGGCTACACCTTC. Amino acids: CASSPRDRGLNDYGYTF.

The chain couples TRBV4-1 to TRBJ1-2, with TRBD1 matching over 9 bases. CDR1 is MGHRA and CDR2 is YSYEKL in the germline V gene. The CDR3 totals 15 residues. V was clipped by 4 bases and J by 6 bases; unmatched bases: 9. CDR3 in amino acids: CASSLMGTGLDGYTF. Written as DNA, the CDR3 is TGCGCCAGCAGCCTGATGGGGACAGGGTTGGATGGCTACACCTTC.

The chain couples TRBV9 to TRBJ2-7; D gene ambiguous. The CDR3 totals 14 residues. The germline CDR1 and CDR2 sequences are SGDLS and YYNGEE. V lost 0 bases and J lost 0, with 7 bases in between. CDR3 amino acids: CASSVAVSSYEQYF. CDR3 sequence (DNA): TGTGCCAGCAGCGTAGCTGTCAGCTCCTACGAGCAGTACTTC.

This rearrangement joins TRBV6-5 to TRBJ1-2, with unresolved D. CDR1 and CDR2 from the germline V gene are MNHEY and SVGAGI. V shed 0 bases and J shed 6 bases, with 17 bases lying between them. This CDR3 has 16 residues. CDR3 region: CASSYSTRSTRNGYTF. The DNA of the CDR3 is TGTGCCAGCAGTTACTCGACTCGGAGCACAAGGAATGGCTACACCTTC.

The sample holds one count of this clone. The rearrangement uses TRBV19 and TRBJ2-5, with 8 positions matching TRBD1. The J segment lost 14 bases and the V segment lost 3 bases, leaving 5 bases of the junction unmatched. Germline V lookup: CDR1 LNHDA, CDR2 SQIVND (reference sequence). The CDR3 loop spans 11 amino acids. CDR3 residues: CASSIGGTGYF. The CDR3 DNA reads as TGTGCCAGTAGTATTGGAGGGACAGGTTACTTC.

This sequence joins TRBV9 and TRBJ1-6, with 7 bases identical to TRBD1. Looked up from germline, CDR1 is SGDLS and CDR2 is YYNGEE. Trimming at V came to 3 bases and at J to 7 bases, leaving 4 bases not matched to a gene. The CDR3 loop spans 14 amino acids. CDR3 DNA: TGTGCCAGCAGCGCTCGGGACAGCAATTCACCCCTCCACTTT. Protein: CASSARDSNSPLHF.

The CDR3 region is CASSILLGDSGNTIYF. CDR3 coding DNA: TGTGCCAGCAGCATACTGCTCGGGGACTCTGGAAACACCATATATTTT. The chain employs TRBV5-6 and TRBJ1-3; D uncertain. The CDR3 has 16 amino acids. CDR1 and CDR2 from the germline V gene are SGHDT and YYEEEE. Trimming removed 4 bases from V and 0 bases from J, with 14 bases in between.

The V and J genes are TRBV30 and TRBJ1-1; D unclear. The CDR3 is made up of 10 amino acids. Per germline, CDR1 GTSNPN and CDR2 SVGIG (reference sequence). V was clipped by 1 base and J by 11 bases, with 8 bases between them. The CDR3: CAWSAQSAFF. CDR3 nucleotide sequence: TGTGCCTGGAGTGCCCAGTCTGCTTTCTTT. Supplemented by reference TRBV30 and TRBJ1-1, the full variable domain reads SQTIHQWPATLVQPVGSPLSLECTVEGTSNPNLYWYRQAAGRGLQLLFYSVGIGQISSEVPQNLSASRPQDRQFILSSKKLLLSDSGFYLCAWSAQSAFFGQGTRLTVV.

The chain links TRBV7-8 to TRBJ2-7; D unresolved. Germline assignment: CDR1 SGHVS and CDR2 FQNEAQ. Trimming removed 3 bases at V and 5 bases at J, with 11 bases between. The CDR3 has 13 residues. The CDR3 nucleotides are TGTGCCAGCAGCTTCCTAGGTCCTGACGAGCAGTACTTC. Translating it yields CASSFLGPDEQYF. The entire variable domain, with the rest obtained from reference TRBV7-8 and TRBJ2-7, is as follows: GAGVSQSPRYKVAKRGQDVALRCDPISGHVSLFWYQQALGQGPEFLTYFQNEAQLDKSGLPSDRFFAERPEGSVSTLKIQRTQQEDSAVYLCASSFLGPDEQYFGPGTRLTVT.

On this clone: The junction does not match germline at one end; this may be a read error. V is TRBV7-7 and J is TRBJ2-7; 12 bases match TRBD2. The germline V gene encodes CDR1 SSHAT and CDR2 FNYEAQ (reference sequence). This CDR3 is built from 18 residues. CDR3 amino acids: CASSLTSGGLQICYEQYF. The DNA of the CDR3 is TGTGCTAGCAGTCTGACTAGCGGGGGCCTCCAAATTTGCTACGAGCAGTACTTC.

The chain recombines TRBV5-1 with TRBJ1-1; tentative D call: TRBD1 (5 bases). V shed 0 bases and J shed 11 bases, with 20 bases lying between them. CDR1 and CDR2 from the germline V gene are SGHRS and YFSETQ. CDR3 length: 15 residues. CDR3 amino acids: CASSLAGVSGMVAFF. The CDR3 coding sequence is TGCGCCAGCAGCTTGGCGGGGGTCTCAGGAATGGTGGCTTTCTTT.

J is TRBJ2-1 and V is TRBV19; maybe TRBD2 (5 bases). Trimming took off 7 bases at V and 10 bases at J, with 14 bases between the two ends. Germline V gene sequence: CDR1 LNHDA, CDR2 SQIVND (reference sequence). This CDR3 is built from 12 residues. This chain's CDR3 is CASTVQSGEQFF. CDR3 in DNA: TGTGCCAGTACGGTCCAGTCGGGAGAGCAGTTCTTC. Drawing the rest from reference TRBV19 and TRBJ2-1, the complete variable domain is DGGITQSPKYLFRKEGQNVTLSCEQNLNHDAMYWYRQDPGQGLRLIYYSQIVNDFQKGDIAEGYSVSREKKESFPLTVTSAQKNPTAFYLCASTVQSGEQFFGPGTRLTVL.

This chain links TRBV19 with TRBJ2-1; TRBD2 matches 11 bases. Germline-derived CDR1 and CDR2 are LNHDA and SQIVND (reference sequence). After removal of 0 bases from V and 5 bases from J, the junction contained 3 bases not matched to a gene. The CDR3 loop spans 16 amino acids. For the CDR3, the DNA is TGTGCCAGTAGTATAGAGGGACTAGCGGCCCACAATGAGCAGTTCTTC. Amino acid sequence: CASSIEGLAAHNEQFF. Filled out from reference TRBV19 and TRBJ2-1, the complete variable domain reads DGGITQSPKYLFRKEGQNVTLSCEQNLNHDAMYWYRQDPGQGLRLIYYSQIVNDFQKGDIAEGYSVSREKKESFPLTVTSAQKNPTAFYLCASSIEGLAAHNEQFFGPGTRLTVL.

The rearrangement uses TRBV7-8 and TRBJ1-1, with D perhaps TRBD1 (6 bases). Germline CDR1 SGHVS, CDR2 FQNEAQ. This CDR3 is 14 amino acids long. V was shortened by 5 bases and J by 7 bases, with 17 bases between the two germline ends. The CDR3 region has the DNA TGTGCCAGCAGCGTTGCGGGGGCAGTAGGTGAAGCTTTCTTT. Its translation is CASSVAGAVGEAFF.

V usage is TRBV6-1 and J usage is TRBJ2-2; 9 positions match TRBD2. CDR3 size: 17 residues. The germline V gene encodes CDR1 MNHNS and CDR2 SASEGT. V lost 4 bases and J lost 5; bases outside the gene matches: 11. In DNA, the CDR3 is TGTGCCAGCAGTGCGTCGGTTGGGACTAGCATAACCGGGGAGCTGTTTTTT. It specifies CASSASVGTSITGELFF.

The genes are TRBV30 and TRBJ2-7; 7 bases map to TRBD1. Germline V gene data show CDR1 as GTSNPN and CDR2 as SVGIG (reference sequence). J gave up 3 bases and V 3 bases, and 11 bases lay outside the gene matches. The CDR3 has 15 amino acids. CDR3: CAWRGGGQGDYEQYF. In DNA form, the CDR3 reads TGTGCCTGGAGAGGGGGCGGGCAGGGGGACTACGAGCAGTACTTC.

In its sample, this clone was seen once. The V and J genes are TRBV11-2 and TRBJ2-1; 8 bases are shared with TRBD2. The CDR3 runs to 17 residues. The germline gives CDR1 SGHAT, CDR2 FQNNGV. Losses at the gene ends were 5 bases for V and 6 bases for J; bases not matched to a gene: 15. The CDR3 region has the DNA TGTGCCAGCAGCCCGCGGGGGGCGGGGGGTTCTTTCAATGAGCAGTTCTTC. Amino acids: CASSPRGAGGSFNEQFF.

The V and J genes are TRBV6-1 and TRBJ1-5; D may be TRBD1 (6 bases). The V gene lost 6 bases and the J gene lost 6 bases, with 12 bases spanning the gap. The CDR3 consists of 13 residues. The germline CDR1 and CDR2 sequences are MNHNS and SASEGT. CDR3 bases: TGTGCCAGCAGGGCGGGGGGCGTTCAGCCCCAGCATTTT. Its translation is CASRAGGVQPQHF.

The chain employs TRBV5-4 and TRBJ1-1; 7 bases fit TRBD1. This CDR3 is built from 13 residues. The germline V gene has CDR1 SGHNT and CDR2 YYREEE (reference sequence). The junction had 6 bases not matched to a gene; V was cut back by 4 bases and J by 6 bases. As DNA, the CDR3 is TGTGCCAGCAGCCAGGGACAGCTCCCTGAAGCTTTCTTT. It specifies CASSQGQLPEAFF.

The J gene is TRBJ2-7, the V gene TRBV25-1, with D possibly matching TRBD2 (6 bases). Trimming removed 2 bases from V and 3 bases from J, with 14 bases in between. Per germline, CDR1 MGHDK and CDR2 SYGVNS. There are 15 residues in the CDR3. In DNA, the CDR3 is TGTGCCAGCAGTGAAGCGGGGACGCCTCGCTACGAGCAGTACTTC. As protein: CASSEAGTPRYEQYF.